Following are 6 T cell receptor beta chains from one sample sequenced in a study of blood T cell repertoires in COVID-19. Using immunoSEQ multiplex PCR, the repertoire was profiled, and TCRdb retains in-frame clones only, with some absent. The table shows about 200,000 clones, with 89% occurring only once. Sequenced sample: peripheral blood. Every receptor here comes from a man aged 40-49 years with acute or convalescent COVID-19.

The rearrangement joins TRBV19 to TRBJ2-3, with 10 positions matching TRBD2. Germline CDR1 is LNHDA and CDR2 is SQIVND (reference sequence). The ends lost 6 bases at V and 0 bases at J; junction bases unmatched: 9. The CDR3 has 17 amino acids. CDR3 DNA: TGTGCCAGTAGCAACACAGGACTAGCGGTTAGCACAGATACGCAGTATTTT. It specifies CASSNTGLAVSTDTQYF.

The chain employs TRBV19 and TRBJ2-7, with 7 bases identical to TRBD2. Germline V gives CDR1 LNHDA, CDR2 SQIVND (reference sequence). CDR3 length: 15 residues. The V gene end was trimmed by 9 bases and the J gene end by 0 bases; junction bases not matched to a gene: 11. The CDR3 region has the DNA TGTGCCAGAGATCCAAAGCGGGGAGGCTCCTACGAGCAGTACTTC. Its protein is CARDPKRGGSYEQYF.

The gene calls are TRBV7-2 and TRBJ1-1, with 10 positions matching TRBD1. Germline V gives CDR1 SGHTA, CDR2 FQGNSA. This CDR3 has 14 amino acids. V lost 5 bases and J lost 4; bases outside the gene matches: 4. The CDR3 loop is CASSRTGGGTEAFF. CDR3 DNA: TGTGCCAGCAGCCGGACAGGGGGGGGCACTGAAGCTTTCTTT. The full variable domain, in which reference TRBV7-2 and TRBJ1-1 provide the parts outside the CDR3, is GAGVSQSPSNKVTEKGKDVELRCDPISGHTALYWYRQSLGQGLEFLIYFQGNSAPDKSGLPSDRFSAERTGGSVSTLTIQRTQQEDSAVYLCASSRTGGGTEAFFGQGTRLTVV.

The chain carries TRBV18 and TRBJ2-1; D might be TRBD2 (5 bases). Germline V gives CDR1 KGHSH, CDR2 LQKENI. CDR3 length: 13 amino acids. The V gene lost 3 bases and the J gene lost 7 bases, with 10 bases spanning the gap. CDR3 residues: CASSPNRGNEQFF. In nucleotides, the CDR3 is TGTGCCAGCTCACCGAATCGAGGGAATGAGCAGTTCTTC.

The rearrangement uses TRBV2 and TRBJ1-1; D is undetermined. The CDR3 is made up of 12 amino acids. Trimming left V 9 bases short and J 6 bases short, with 14 bases between. The germline CDR1 and CDR2 sequences are SNHLY and FYNNEI. CDR3 in amino acids: CARRTVRAEAFF. In DNA, the CDR3 is TGTGCCAGGAGGACGGTGCGGGCTGAAGCTTTCTTT.

V usage is TRBV6-5 and J usage is TRBJ2-7; possible D gene TRBD1, 6 bases. Germline V gives CDR1 MNHEY, CDR2 SVGAGI. The V gene lost 2 bases and the J gene lost 4 bases, with 15 bases spanning the gap. This CDR3 region has 15 residues. CDR3 in amino acids: CASSYMATGPYEQYF. CDR3 DNA: TGTGCCAGCAGTTACATGGCGACAGGCCCATACGAGCAGTACTTC.